This T cell receptor (beta chain) was documented in a study of OX40 agonist ivuxolimab in advanced cancers. With regard to the full study: Ivuxolimab was a fully human IgG2 agonistic monoclonal antibody targeting the costimulatory receptor OX40 (CD134). Three dose-escalation patients achieved partial responses, one with hepatocellular carcinoma and two with cutaneous melanoma. The paper describes the monotherapy dose-escalation part (N = 52 patients) of the phase I trial of ivuxolimab. Intravenous ivuxolimab was administered to patients every 2 weeks at six dose levels: 0.01, 0.1, 0.3, 1.5, 3 and 10 mg/kg. Peripheral TCRbeta sequencing aimed to test whether ivuxolimab altered TCR sequence diversity and caused clonal T-cell expansion. Prior anti-PD-1, anti-PD-L1 or anti-CTLA-4 therapy was permitted, and roughly two fifths of dose-escalation patients had received checkpoint inhibitors. Among the roughly 52 dose-escalation patients, about 19 had hepatocellular carcinoma, about 15 melanoma, 9 renal cell carcinoma and 9 head and neck cancer. In the dose-escalation cohort, more than 75% of patients were male, and the mean age was around 60 years, with a range of 23 to 79. Study-wide conclusions, independent of this receptor: After ivuxolimab, CD8+ T cells had more expanded clones than CD4+ T cells on average. The antigen specificity of the clonally expanded peripheral T cells was not determined. Clonal expansion of both CD4+ and CD8+ blood T cells was observed from baseline to week 6 at doses 0.1 to 3.0 mg/kg. Low levels of normalized T-cell clonal expansion were also shown by some nonresponding patients. Partial responders in the 0.1-3.0 mg/kg groups had among the lowest normalized peripheral clonal expansion, especially among CD8+ T cells.

Genomic DNA was extracted from sorted cells for sequencing of the TCRbeta CDR3 region. The immunoSEQ Assay was used for sequencing of TCRbeta CDR3 regions. TCRdb took over this immuneACCESS table, retaining in-frame rearrangements with V and J assigned. Such tables are incomplete; in checked studies, under half of the missing clones stem from an unresolved V gene, and the remainder is unexplained. Within this sample are tens of thousands of clones, with about 80% of them counted one time only. Roughly 1.7% of the sample belongs to the ten largest clones. Patients with a history of autoimmune disease or receiving systemic immunosuppression were excluded from the trial. Peripheral blood for TCR sequencing was collected from all dose cohorts at baseline, on cycle 4 day 1, and on cycle 7 day 1. Samples came from an open-label, multicenter, first-in-human phase I dose-escalation trial of ivuxolimab. Adults with locally advanced or metastatic melanoma, renal cell carcinoma, hepatocellular carcinoma or head and neck squamous cell carcinoma were enrolled in the trial. Before TCR sequencing, CD4+ T cells and CD8+ T cells were sorted from peripheral blood as separate populations.

V lost 4 bases and J lost 8 bases; the stretch between them is 12 bases long. CDR1 and CDR2, looked up from the germline V gene, are SGDLS and YYNGEE. Reading from cysteine to phenylalanine, the CDR3 counts 12 amino acids. Solely the CDR3 DNA is kept, with 36 bases framed from the first base. This clone occurred a few times. No antigen is known for it. No base quality information exists; no much larger clone differs at one position. This clonotype was sampled from an adult with an advanced solid tumor such as melanoma, head and neck, liver or kidney cancer. The V gene is TRBV9 and the J gene is TRBJ1-2; no D gene is confidently identified. Sequenced here: CD4+ or CD8+ T cells sorted from blood, sampled in a trial of the OX40 agonist ivuxolimab. CDR3 region: CASSLVSEGYTF. The DNA is TGTGCCAGCAGCCTCGTCTCGGAGGGCTACACCTTC. With the rest looked up from the reference TRBV9 and TRBJ1-2 genes rather than sequenced, the full variable domain is DSGVTQTPKHLITATGQRVTLRCSPRSGDLSVYWYQQSLDQGLQFLIQYYNGEERAKGNILERFSAQQFPDLHSELNLSSLELGDSALYFCASSLVSEGYTFGSGTRLTVV.